This record covers a single T cell receptor beta chain. Its antigen is unknown. These data are taken from a study of T cells in localized non-small cell lung cancer. Study-wide points: Because researchers sequenced only one region of the tumor, heterogeneity is still possible. There were a median roughly 60 of the top 100 tumor clones appearing in adjacent lung.

Produced via immunoSEQ multiplex PCR; TCRdb's table is partial and in-frame only. This table holds roughly 72,000 clones, 75% to 85% found once. Trimming cost V 3 bases and J 15 bases; bases outside gene matches: 9. The germline CDR1 and CDR2 sequences are SGHRS and YFSETQ. The CDR3 runs 14 residues. The sample in question was peripheral blood, obtained before any cancer treatment. The rearrangement uses TRBV5-1 and TRBJ2-1; TRBD2 matches 13 bases. This receptor was identified in a female donor older than 55 with stage I lung adenocarcinoma. The chain's CDR3 is CASSSTLAGGAGFF. The DNA of the CDR3 is TGCGCCAGCAGCTCGACACTAGCGGGAGGGGCCGGGTTCTTC.